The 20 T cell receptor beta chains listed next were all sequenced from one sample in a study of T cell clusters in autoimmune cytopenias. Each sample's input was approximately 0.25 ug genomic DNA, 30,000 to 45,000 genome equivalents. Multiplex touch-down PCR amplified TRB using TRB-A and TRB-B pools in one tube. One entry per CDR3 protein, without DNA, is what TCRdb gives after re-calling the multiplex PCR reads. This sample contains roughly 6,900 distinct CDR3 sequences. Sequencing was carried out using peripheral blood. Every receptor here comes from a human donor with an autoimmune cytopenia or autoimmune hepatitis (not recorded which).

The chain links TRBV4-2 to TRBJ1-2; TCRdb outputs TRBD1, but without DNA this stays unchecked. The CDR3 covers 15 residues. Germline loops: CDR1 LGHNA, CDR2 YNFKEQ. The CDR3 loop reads CASSQDPGIGAGYTF.

CDR3 residues: CASSLGAGSSGANVLTF. V is TRBV7-9 and J is TRBJ2-6. Germline V gene lookup returns CDR1 SEHNR and CDR2 FQNEAQ (reference sequence). This CDR3 spans 17 amino acids.

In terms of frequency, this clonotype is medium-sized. The CDR3 sequence is CSVEDNRGGNTIYF. The genes are TRBV29-1 and TRBJ1-3; with no DNA, the TCRdb D assignment of TRBD1 cannot be verified. CDR1 is SQVTM, CDR2 ANQGSEA, per germline. CDR3 length: 14 amino acids.

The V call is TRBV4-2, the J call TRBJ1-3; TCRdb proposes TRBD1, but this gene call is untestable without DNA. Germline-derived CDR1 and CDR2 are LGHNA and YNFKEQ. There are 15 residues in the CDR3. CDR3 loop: CASSQVTGAGNTIYF.

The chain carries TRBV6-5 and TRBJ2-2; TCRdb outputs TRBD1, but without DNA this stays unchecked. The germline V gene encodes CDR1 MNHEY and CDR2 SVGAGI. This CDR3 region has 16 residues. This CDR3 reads CASSLGLGQFTGELFF.

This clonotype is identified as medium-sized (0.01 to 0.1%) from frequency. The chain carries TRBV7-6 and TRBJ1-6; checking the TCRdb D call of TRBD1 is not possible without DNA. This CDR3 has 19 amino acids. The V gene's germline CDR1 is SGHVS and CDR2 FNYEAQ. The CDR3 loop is CASSLDAPGPAQGSSPLHF.

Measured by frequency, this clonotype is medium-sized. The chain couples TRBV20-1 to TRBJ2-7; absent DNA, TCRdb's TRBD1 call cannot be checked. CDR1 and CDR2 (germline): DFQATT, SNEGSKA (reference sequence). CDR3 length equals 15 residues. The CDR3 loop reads CSASAGTQSSYEQYF.

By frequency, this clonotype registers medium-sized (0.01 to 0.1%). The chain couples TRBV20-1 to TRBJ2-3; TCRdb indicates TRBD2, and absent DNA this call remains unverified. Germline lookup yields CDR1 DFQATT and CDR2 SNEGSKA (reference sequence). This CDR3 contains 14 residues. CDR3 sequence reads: CSARGLAGTDTQYF.

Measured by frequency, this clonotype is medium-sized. The CDR3: CSARDFLAGTYEQYF. The chain employs TRBV20-1 and TRBJ2-7. Germline-derived CDR1 and CDR2 are DFQATT and SNEGSKA (reference sequence). The length of the CDR3 is 15 residues.

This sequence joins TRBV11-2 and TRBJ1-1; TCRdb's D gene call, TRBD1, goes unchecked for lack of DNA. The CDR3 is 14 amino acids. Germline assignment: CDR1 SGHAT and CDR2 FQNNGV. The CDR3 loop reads CASSLERGAVWAFF.

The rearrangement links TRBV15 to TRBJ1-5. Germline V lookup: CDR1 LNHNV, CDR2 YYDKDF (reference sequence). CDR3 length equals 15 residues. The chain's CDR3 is CATSRDIAGNQPQHF.

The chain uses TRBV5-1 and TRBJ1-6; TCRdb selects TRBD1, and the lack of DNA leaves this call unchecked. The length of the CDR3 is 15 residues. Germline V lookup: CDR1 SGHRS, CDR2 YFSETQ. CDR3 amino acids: CASSFRDRDNSPLHF.

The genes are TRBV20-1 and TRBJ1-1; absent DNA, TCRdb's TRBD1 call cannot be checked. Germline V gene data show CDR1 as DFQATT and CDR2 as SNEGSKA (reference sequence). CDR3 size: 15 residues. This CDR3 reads CSARVSGGSNTEAFF.

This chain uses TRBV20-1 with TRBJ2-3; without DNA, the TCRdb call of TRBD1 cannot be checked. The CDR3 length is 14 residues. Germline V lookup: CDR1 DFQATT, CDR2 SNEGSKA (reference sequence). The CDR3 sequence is CSAIAGSGADTQYF.

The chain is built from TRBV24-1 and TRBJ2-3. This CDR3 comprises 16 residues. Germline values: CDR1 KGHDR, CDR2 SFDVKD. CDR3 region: CATSDPRRTSTDTQYF.

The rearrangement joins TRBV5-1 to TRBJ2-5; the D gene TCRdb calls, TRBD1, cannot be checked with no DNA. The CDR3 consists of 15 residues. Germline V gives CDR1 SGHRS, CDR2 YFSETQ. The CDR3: CASSQATGSQETQYF. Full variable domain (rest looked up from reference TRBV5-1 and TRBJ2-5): KAGVTQTPRYLIKTRGQQVTLSCSPISGHRSVSWYQQTPGQGLQFLFEYFSETQRNKGNFPGRFSGRQFSNSRSEMNVSTLELGDSALYLCASSQATGSQETQYFGPGTRLLVL.

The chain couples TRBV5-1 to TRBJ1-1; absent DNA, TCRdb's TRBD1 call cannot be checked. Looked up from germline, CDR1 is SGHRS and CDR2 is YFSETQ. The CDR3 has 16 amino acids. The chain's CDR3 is CASSLGGGAWNTEAFF.

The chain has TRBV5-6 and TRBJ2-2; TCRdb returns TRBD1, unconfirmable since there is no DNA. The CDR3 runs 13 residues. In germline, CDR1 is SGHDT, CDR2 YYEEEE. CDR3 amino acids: CASSPDRTGELFF.

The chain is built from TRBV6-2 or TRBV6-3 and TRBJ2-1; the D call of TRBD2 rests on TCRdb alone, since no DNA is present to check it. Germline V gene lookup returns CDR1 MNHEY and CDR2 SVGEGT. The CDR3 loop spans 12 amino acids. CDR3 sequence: CASRPVGGEQFF.

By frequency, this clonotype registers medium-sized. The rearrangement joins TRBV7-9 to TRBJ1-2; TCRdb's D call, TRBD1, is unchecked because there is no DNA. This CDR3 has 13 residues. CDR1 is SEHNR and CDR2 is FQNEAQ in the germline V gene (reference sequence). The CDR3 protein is CASSLQGSHEYTF.